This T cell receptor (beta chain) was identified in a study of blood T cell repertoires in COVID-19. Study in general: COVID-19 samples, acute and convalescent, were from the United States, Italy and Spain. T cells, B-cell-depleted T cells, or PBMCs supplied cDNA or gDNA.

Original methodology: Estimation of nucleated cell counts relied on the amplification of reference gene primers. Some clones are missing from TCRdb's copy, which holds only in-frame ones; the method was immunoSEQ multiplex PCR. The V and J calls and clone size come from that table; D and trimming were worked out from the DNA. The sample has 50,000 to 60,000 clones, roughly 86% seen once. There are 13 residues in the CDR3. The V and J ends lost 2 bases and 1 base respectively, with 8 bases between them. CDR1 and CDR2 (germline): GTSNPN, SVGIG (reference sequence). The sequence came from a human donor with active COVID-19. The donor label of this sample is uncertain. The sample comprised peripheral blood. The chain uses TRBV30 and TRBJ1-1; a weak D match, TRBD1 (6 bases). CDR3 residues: CAWSRQENTEAFF. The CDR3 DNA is TGTGCCTGGAGTCGACAGGAGAACACTGAAGCTTTCTTT.